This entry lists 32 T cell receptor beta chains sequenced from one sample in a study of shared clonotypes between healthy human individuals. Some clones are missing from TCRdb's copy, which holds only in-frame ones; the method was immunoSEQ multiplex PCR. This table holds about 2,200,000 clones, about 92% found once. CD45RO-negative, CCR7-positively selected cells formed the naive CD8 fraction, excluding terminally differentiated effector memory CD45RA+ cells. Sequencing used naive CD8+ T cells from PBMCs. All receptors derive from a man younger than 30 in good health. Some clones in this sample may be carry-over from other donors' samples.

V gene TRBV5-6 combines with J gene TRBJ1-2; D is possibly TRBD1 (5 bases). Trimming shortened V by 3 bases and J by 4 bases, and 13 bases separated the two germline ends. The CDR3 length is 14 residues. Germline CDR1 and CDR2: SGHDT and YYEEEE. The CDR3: CASSWGDQAYGYTF. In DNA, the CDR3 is TGTGCCAGCAGCTGGGGGGACCAAGCCTATGGCTACACCTTC. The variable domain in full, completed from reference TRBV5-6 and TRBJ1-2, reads DAGVTQSPTHLIKTRGQQVTLRCSPKSGHDTVSWYQQALGQGPQFIFQYYEEEERQRGNFPDRFSGHQFPNYSSELNVNALLLGDSALYLCASSWGDQAYGYTFGSGTRLTVV.

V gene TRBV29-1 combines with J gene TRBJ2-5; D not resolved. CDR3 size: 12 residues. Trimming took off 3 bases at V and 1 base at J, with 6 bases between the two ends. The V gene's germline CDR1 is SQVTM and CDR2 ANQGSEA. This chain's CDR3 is CSVEGTQETQYF. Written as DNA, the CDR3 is TGCAGCGTTGAGGGTACCCAAGAGACCCAGTACTTC.

The CDR3 DNA reads as TGCAGCGCCCGGGGCAGGGGACTAGCCAAAAACATTCAGTACTTC. Protein: CSARGRGLAKNIQYF. The chain employs TRBV29-1 and TRBJ2-4; D may match TRBD1 or TRBD2 (6 bases each). Germline V gives CDR1 SQVTM, CDR2 ANQGSEA. The CDR3 is 15 residues long. Trimming removed 7 bases from V and 0 bases from J, with 16 bases in between.

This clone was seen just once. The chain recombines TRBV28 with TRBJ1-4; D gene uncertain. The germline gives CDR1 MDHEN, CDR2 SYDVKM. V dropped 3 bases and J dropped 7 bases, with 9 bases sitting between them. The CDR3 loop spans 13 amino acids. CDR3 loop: CASSFRGFEKLFF. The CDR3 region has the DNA TGTGCCAGCAGTTTTCGAGGTTTTGAAAAACTGTTTTTT.

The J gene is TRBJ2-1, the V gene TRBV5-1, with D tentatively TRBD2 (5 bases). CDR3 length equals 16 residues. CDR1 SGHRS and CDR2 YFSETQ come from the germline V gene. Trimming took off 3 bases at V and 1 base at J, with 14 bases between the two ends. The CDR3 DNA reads TGCGCCAGCAGCTGGGGTGGAGCGGAATCCTACAATGAGCAGTTCTTC. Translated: CASSWGGAESYNEQFF.

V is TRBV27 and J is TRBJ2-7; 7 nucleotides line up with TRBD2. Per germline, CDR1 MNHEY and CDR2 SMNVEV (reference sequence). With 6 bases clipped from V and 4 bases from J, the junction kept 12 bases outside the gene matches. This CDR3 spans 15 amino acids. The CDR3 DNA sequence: TGTGCCAGCAGGACGGGACTAAGAGGTGATTACGAGCAGTACTTC. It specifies CASRTGLRGDYEQYF.

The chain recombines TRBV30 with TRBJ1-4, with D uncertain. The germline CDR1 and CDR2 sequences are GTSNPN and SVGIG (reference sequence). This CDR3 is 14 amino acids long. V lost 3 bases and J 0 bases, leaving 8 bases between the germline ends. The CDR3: CAWSPVATNEKLFF. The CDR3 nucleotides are TGTGCCTGGAGCCCGGTTGCAACTAATGAAAAACTGTTTTTT.

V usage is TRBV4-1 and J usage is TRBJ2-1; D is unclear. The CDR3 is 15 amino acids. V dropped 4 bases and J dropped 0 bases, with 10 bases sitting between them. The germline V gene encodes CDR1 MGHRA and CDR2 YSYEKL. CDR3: CASSPRLSSYNEQFF. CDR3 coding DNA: TGCGCCAGCAGCCCCCGACTGAGCTCCTACAATGAGCAGTTCTTC.

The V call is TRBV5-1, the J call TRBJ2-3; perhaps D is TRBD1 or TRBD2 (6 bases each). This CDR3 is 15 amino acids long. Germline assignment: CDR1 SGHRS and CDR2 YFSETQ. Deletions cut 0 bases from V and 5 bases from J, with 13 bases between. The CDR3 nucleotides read TGCGCCAGCAGCTTGGAAGGGGGGCTGGGAGATACGCAGTATTTT. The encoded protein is CASSLEGGLGDTQYF.

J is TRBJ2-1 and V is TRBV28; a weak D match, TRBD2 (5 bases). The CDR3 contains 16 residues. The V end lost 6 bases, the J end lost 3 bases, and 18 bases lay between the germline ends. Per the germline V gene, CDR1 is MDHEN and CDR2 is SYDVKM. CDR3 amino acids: CASSPRVGVFYNEQFF. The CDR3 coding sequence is TGTGCCAGCAGCCCAAGGGTGGGAGTCTTCTACAATGAGCAGTTCTTC.

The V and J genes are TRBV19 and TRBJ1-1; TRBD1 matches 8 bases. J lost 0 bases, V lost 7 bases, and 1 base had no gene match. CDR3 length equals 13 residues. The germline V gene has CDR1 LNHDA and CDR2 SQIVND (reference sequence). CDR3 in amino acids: CASTGGLNTEAFF. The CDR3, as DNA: TGTGCCAGTACAGGGGGCCTGAACACTGAAGCTTTCTTT. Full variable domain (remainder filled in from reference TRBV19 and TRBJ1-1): DGGITQSPKYLFRKEGQNVTLSCEQNLNHDAMYWYRQDPGQGLRLIYYSQIVNDFQKGDIAEGYSVSREKKESFPLTVTSAQKNPTAFYLCASTGGLNTEAFFGQGTRLTVV.

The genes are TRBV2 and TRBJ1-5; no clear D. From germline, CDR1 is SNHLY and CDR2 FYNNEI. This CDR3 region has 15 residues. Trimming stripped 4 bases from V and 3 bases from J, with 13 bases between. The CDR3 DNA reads TGTGCCAGCAGTGGAAGGAAACAGCCCAATCAGCCCCAGCATTTT. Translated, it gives CASSGRKQPNQPQHF.

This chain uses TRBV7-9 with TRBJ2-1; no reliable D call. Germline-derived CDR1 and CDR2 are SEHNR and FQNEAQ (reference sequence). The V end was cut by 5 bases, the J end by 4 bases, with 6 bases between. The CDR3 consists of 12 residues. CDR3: CASSEPYNEQFF. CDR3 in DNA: TGTGCCAGCAGCGAGCCGTACAATGAGCAGTTCTTC.

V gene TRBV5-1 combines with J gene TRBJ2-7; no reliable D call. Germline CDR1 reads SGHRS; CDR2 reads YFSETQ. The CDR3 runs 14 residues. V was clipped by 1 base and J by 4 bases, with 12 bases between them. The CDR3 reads CASSLSARSYEQYF. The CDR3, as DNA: TGCGCCAGCAGCTTGAGCGCCCGATCATACGAGCAGTACTTC.

The CDR3 loop reads CASRPLLARNEQFF. The CDR3 DNA is TGTGCCAGCCGGCCCTTACTTGCTCGGAATGAGCAGTTCTTC. The V and J genes are TRBV6-5 and TRBJ2-1; D not certain. Trimming cost V 8 bases and J 7 bases, with 18 bases left between them. The germline V gene has CDR1 MNHEY and CDR2 SVGAGI. The CDR3 contains 14 residues.

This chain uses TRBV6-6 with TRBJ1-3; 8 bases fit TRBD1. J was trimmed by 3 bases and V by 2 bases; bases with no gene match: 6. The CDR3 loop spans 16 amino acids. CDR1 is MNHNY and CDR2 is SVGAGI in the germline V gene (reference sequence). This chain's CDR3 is CASSYLSRGHGNTIYF. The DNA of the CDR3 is TGTGCCAGCAGTTACCTAAGCAGGGGGCATGGAAACACCATATATTTT.

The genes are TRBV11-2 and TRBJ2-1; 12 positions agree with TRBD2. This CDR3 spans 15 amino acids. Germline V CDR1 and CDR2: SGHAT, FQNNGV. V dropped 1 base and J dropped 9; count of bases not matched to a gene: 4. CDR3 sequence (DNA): TGTGCCAGCAGCTTAGGACTAGCGGGAGTTCTTGAGCAGTTCTTC. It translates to CASSLGLAGVLEQFF.

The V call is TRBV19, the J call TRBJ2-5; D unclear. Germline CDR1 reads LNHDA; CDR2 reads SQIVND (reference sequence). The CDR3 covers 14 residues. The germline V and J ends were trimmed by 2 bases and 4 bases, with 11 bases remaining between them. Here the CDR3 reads CASSINSRRETQYF. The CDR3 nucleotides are TGTGCCAGTAGTATAAATTCCCGGCGAGAGACCCAGTACTTC.

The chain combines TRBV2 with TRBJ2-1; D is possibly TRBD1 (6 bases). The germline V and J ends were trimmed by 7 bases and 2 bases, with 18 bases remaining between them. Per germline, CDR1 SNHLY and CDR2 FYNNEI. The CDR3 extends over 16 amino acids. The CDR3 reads CASMGATTWPYNEQFF. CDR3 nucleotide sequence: TGTGCCAGCATGGGGGCTACGACGTGGCCCTACAATGAGCAGTTCTTC.

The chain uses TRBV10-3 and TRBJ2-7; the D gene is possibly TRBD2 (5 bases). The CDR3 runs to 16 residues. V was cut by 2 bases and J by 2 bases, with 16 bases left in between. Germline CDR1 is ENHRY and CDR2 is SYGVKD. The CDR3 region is CAISELGGLVPYEQYF. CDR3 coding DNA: TGTGCCATCAGTGAGCTTGGAGGACTGGTTCCCTACGAGCAGTACTTC.

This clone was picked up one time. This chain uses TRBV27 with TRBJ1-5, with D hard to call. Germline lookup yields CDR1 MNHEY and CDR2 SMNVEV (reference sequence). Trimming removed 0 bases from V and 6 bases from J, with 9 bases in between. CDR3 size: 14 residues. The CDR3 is CASSLSGRFQPQHF. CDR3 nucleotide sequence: TGTGCCAGCAGTTTATCGGGGAGGTTTCAGCCCCAGCATTTT.

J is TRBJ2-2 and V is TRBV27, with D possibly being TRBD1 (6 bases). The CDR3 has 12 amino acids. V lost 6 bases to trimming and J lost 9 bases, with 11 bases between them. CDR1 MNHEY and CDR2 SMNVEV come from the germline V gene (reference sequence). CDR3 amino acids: CASSQGQRELFF. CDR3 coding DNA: TGTGCCAGCAGCCAAGGACAGAGGGAGCTGTTTTTT.

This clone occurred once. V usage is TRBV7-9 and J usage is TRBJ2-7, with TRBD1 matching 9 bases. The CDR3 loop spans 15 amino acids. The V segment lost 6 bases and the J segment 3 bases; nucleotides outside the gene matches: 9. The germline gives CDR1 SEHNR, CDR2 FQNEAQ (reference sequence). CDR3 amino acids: CASSSTGTGSYEQYF. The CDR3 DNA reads TGTGCCAGCAGTTCAACCGGGACAGGGAGCTACGAGCAGTACTTC. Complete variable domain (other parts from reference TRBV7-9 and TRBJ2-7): DTGVSQNPRHKITKRGQNVTFRCDPISEHNRLYWYRQTLGQGPEFLTYFQNEAQLEKSRLLSDRFSAERPKGSFSTLEIQRTEQGDSAMYLCASSSTGTGSYEQYFGPGTRLTVT.

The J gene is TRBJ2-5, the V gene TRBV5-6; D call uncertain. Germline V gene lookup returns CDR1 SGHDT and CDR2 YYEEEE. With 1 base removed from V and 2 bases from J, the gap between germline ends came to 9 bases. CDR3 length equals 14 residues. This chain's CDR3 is CASSLIPRQETQYF. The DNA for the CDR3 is TGTGCCAGCAGCTTGATTCCGCGGCAAGAGACCCAGTACTTC.

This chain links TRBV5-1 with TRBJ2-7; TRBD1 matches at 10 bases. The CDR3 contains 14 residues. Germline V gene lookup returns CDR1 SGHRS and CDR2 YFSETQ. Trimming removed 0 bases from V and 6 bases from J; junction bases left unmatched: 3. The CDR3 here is CASSLGWDRGEQYF. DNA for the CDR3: TGCGCCAGCAGCTTGGGTTGGGACAGGGGCGAGCAGTACTTC.

In nucleotides, the CDR3 is TGTGCCAGCAGTGTGGGACAGGTCAATCAGCCCCAGCATTTT. Its protein product is CASSVGQVNQPQHF. V and J are TRBV28 and TRBJ1-5; TRBD1 matches 8 bases. Germline loops: CDR1 MDHEN, CDR2 SYDVKM. The CDR3 covers 14 residues. With V trimmed by 5 bases and J by 3 bases, 3 bases remained unmatched.

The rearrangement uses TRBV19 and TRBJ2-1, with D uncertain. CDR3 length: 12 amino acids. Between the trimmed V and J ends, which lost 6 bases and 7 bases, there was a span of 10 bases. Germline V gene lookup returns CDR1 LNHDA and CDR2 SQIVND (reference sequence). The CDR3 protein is CASRENGNEQFF. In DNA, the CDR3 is TGTGCCAGTAGGGAAAATGGGAATGAGCAGTTCTTC.

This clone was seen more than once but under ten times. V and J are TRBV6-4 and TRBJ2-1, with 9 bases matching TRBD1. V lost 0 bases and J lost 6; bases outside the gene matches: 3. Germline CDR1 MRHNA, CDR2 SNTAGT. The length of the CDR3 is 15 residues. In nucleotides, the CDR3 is TGTGCCAGCAGTGACTCGGGACAGGGAGGCAATGAGCAGTTCTTC. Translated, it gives CASSDSGQGGNEQFF.

The CDR3 sequence: CASSAREGRGGIWYNEQFF. The CDR3 DNA sequence: TGTGCCAGCAGCGCAAGGGAGGGCAGGGGAGGCATCTGGTACAATGAGCAGTTCTTC. This chain links TRBV9 with TRBJ2-1, with D tentatively TRBD2 (7 bases). The V end lost 3 bases, the J end lost 4 bases, and 26 bases lay between the germline ends. Germline V gene lookup returns CDR1 SGDLS and CDR2 YYNGEE. This CDR3 spans 19 amino acids.

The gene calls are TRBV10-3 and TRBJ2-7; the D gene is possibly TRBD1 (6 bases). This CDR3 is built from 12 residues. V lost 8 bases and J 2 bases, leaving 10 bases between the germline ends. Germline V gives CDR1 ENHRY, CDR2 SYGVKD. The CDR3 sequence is CAIGQGPYEQYF. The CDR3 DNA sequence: TGTGCCATCGGCCAGGGGCCCTACGAGCAGTACTTC.

This chain's CDR3 is CASSQDPYGESYEQYF. In DNA form, the CDR3 reads TGTGCCAGCAGCCAAGATCCGTATGGGGAGTCCTACGAGCAGTACTTC. The chain links TRBV4-2 to TRBJ2-7; D possibly corresponds to TRBD2 (5 bases). Germline V gene lookup returns CDR1 LGHNA and CDR2 YNFKEQ. CDR3 size: 16 residues. The ends were cut back, 0 bases at V and 1 base at J, with 13 bases in the middle.

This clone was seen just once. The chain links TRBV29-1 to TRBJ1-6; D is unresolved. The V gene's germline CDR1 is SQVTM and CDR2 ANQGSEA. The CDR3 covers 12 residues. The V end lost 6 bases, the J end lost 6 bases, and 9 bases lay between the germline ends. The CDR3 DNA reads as TGCAGCGTCTTCGACGGTAATTCACCCCTCCACTTT. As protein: CSVFDGNSPLHF.